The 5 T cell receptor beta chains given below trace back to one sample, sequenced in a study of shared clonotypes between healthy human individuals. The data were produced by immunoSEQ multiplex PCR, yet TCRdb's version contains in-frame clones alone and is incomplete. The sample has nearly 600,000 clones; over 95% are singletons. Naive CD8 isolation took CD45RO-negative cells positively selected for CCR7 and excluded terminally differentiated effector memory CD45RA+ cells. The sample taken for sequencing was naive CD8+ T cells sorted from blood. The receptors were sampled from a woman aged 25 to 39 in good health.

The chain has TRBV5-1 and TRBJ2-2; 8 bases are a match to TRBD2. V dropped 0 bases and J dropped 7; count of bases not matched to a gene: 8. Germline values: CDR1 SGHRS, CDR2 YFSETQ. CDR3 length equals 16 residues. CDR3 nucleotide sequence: TGCGCCAGCAGCTTGGCCAGGGCGGGAGGCCTCGGGGAGCTGTTTTTT. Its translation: CASSLARAGGLGELFF.

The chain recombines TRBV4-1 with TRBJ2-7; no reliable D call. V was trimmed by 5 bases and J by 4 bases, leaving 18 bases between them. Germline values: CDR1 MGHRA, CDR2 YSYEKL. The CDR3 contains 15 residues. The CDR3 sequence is CASSLSPDGPYEQYF. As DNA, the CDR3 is TGCGCCAGCAGCTTATCCCCAGACGGGCCTTACGAGCAGTACTTC.

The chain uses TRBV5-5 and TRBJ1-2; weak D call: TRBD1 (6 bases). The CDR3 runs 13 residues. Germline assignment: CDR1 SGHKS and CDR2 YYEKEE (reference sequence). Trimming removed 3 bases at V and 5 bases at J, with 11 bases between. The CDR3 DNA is TGTGCCAGCAGCTCCGGACAGATTTATGGCTACACCTTC. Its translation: CASSSGQIYGYTF.

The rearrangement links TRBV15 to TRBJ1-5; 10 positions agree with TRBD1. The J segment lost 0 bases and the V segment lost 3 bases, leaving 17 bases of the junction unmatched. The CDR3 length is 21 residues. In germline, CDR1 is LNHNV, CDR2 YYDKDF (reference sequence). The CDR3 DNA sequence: TGTGCCACCAGCAGCTCCGGAGTGGGACAGGGGCTTTTCTATAGCAATCAGCCCCAGCATTTT. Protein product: CATSSSGVGQGLFYSNQPQHF.

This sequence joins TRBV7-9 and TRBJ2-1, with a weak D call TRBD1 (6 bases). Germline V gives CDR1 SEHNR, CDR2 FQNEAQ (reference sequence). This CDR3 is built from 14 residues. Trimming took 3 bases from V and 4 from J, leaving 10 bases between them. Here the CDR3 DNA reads TGTGCCAGCAGCTTTCAGGACAGATACAATGAGCAGTTCTTC. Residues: CASSFQDRYNEQFF.